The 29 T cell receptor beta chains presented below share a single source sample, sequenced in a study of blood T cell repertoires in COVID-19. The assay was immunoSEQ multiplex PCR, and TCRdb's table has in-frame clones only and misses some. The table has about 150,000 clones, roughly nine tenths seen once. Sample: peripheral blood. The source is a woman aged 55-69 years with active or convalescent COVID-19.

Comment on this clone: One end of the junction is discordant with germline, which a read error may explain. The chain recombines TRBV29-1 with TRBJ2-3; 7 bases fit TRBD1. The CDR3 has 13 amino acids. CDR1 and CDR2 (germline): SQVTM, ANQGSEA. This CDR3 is CSIDREGTDTQYF. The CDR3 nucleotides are TGCAGCATTGACAGGGAAGGAACAGATACGCAGTATTTT.

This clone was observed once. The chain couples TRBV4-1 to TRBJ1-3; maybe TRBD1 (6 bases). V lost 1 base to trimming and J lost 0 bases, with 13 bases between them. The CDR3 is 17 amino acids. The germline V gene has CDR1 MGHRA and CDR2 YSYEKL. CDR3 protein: CASSQAGHLNSGNTIYF. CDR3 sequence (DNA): TGCGCCAGCAGCCAAGCGGGACACCTTAACTCTGGAAACACCATATATTTT.

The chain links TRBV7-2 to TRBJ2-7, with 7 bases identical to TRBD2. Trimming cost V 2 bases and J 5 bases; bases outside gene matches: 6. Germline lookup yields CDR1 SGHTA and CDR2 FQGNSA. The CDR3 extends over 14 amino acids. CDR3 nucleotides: TGTGCCAGCAGCTTATCAAGCGGGGTGAACGAGCAGTACTTC. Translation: CASSLSSGVNEQYF.

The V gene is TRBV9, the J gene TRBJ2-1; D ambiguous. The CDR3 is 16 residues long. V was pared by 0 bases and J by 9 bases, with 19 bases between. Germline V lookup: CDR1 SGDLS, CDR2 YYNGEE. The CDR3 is CASSVGTVPSTVEQFF. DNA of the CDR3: TGTGCCAGCAGCGTAGGAACAGTCCCCAGCACAGTTGAGCAGTTCTTC.

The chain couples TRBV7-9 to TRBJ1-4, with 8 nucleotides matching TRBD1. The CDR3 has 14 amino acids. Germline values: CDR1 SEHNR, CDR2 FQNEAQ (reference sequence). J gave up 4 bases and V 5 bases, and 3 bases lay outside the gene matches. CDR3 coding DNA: TGTGCCAGCAGCCTGGACAGGGTTAATGAAAAACTGTTTTTT. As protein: CASSLDRVNEKLFF.

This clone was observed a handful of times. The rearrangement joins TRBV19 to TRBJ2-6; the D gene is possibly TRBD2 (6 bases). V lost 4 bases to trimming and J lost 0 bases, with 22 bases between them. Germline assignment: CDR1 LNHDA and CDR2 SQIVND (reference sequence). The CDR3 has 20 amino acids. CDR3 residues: CASSKGWRGRASSGANVLTF. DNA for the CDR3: TGTGCCAGTAGTAAAGGGTGGAGGGGCAGGGCCTCCTCTGGGGCCAACGTCCTGACTTTC.

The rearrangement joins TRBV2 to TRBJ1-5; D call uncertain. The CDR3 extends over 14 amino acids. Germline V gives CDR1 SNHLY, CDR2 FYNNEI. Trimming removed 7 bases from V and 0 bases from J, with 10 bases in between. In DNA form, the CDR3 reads TGTGCCAGCACACGTTCTAATAGCAATCAGCCCCAGCATTTT. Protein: CASTRSNSNQPQHF.

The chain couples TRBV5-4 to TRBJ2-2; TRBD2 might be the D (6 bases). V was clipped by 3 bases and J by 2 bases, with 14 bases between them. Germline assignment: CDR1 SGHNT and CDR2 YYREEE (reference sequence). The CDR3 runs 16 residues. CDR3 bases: TGTGCCAGCAGCTCCTTTGGGGGGACCAACACCGGGGAGCTGTTTTTT. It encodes CASSSFGGTNTGELFF.

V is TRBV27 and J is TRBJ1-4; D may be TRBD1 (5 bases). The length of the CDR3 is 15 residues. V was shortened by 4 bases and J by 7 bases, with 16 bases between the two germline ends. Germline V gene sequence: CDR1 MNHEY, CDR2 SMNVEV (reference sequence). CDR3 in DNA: TGTGCCAGCAGTTCCGAATGGGGGGTGGGTGAAAAACTGTTTTTT. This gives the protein CASSSEWGVGEKLFF.

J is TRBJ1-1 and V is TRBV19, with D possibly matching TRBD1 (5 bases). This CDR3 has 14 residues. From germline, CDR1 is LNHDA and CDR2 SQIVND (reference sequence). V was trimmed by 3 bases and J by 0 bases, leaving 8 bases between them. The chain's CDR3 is CASSIQGMNTEAFF. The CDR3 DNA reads TGTGCCAGTAGTATTCAGGGCATGAACACTGAAGCTTTCTTT.

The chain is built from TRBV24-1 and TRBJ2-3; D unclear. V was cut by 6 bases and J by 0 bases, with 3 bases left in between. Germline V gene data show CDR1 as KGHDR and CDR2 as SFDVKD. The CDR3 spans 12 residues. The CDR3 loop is CATSTSTDTQYF. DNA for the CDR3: TGTGCCACCAGTACTAGCACAGATACGCAGTATTTT.

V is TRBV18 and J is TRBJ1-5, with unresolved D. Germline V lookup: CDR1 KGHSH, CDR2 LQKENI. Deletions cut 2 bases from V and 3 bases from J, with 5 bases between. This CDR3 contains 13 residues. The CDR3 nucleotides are TGTGCCAGCTCACCAGAGAACAATCAGCCCCAGCATTTT. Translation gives CASSPENNQPQHF.

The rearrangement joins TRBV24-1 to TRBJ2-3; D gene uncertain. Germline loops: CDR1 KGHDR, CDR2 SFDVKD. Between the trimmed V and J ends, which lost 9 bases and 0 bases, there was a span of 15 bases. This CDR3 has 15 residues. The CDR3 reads CATWIRGPSTDTQYF. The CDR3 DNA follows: TGTGCCACCTGGATTCGCGGTCCAAGCACAGATACGCAGTATTTT.

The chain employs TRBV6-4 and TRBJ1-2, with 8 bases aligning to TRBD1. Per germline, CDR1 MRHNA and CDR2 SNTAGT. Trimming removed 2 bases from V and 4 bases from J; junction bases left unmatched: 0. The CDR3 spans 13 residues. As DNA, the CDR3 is TGTGCCAGCAGTGACACAGGGGGCTATGGCTACACCTTC. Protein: CASSDTGGYGYTF.

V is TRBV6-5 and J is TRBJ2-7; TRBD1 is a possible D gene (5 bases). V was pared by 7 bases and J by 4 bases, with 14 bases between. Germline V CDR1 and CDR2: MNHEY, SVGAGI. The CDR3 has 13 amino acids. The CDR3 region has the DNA TGTGCCAGCATCAGGCAGGGAATGTACGAGCAGTACTTC. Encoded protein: CASIRQGMYEQYF.

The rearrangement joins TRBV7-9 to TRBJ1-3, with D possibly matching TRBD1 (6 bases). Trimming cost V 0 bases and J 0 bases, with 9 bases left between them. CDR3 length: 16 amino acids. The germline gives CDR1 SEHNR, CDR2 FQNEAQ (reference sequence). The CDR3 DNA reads TGTGCCAGCAGCTTAGCCCGGACAGTCTCTGGAAACACCATATATTTT. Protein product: CASSLARTVSGNTIYF. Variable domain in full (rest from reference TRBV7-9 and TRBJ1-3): DTGVSQNPRHKITKRGQNVTFRCDPISEHNRLYWYRQTLGQGPEFLTYFQNEAQLEKSRLLSDRFSAERPKGSFSTLEIQRTEQGDSAMYLCASSLARTVSGNTIYFGEGSWLTVV.

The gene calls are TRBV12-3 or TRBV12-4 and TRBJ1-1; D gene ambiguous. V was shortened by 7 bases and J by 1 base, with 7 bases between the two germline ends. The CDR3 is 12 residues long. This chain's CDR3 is CASTGRNTEAFF. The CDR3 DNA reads TGTGCCAGCACGGGAAGGAACACTGAAGCTTTCTTT.

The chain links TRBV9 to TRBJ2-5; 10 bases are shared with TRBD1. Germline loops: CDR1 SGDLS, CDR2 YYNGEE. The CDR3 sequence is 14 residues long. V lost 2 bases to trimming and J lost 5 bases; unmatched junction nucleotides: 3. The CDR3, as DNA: TGTGCCAGCAGCGTGACAGGGGGCAGGGAGACCCAGTACTTC. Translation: CASSVTGGRETQYF. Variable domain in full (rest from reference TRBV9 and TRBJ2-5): DSGVTQTPKHLITATGQRVTLRCSPRSGDLSVYWYQQSLDQGLQFLIQYYNGEERAKGNILERFSAQQFPDLHSELNLSSLELGDSALYFCASSVTGGRETQYFGPGTRLLVL.

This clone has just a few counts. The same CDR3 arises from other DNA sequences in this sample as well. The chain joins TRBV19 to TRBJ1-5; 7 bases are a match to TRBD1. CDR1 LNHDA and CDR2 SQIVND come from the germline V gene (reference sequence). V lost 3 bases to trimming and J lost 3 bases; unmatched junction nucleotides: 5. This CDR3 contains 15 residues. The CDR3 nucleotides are TGTGCCAGTAGTATTTGGCAGGGGGACAATCAGCCCCAGCATTTT. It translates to CASSIWQGDNQPQHF.

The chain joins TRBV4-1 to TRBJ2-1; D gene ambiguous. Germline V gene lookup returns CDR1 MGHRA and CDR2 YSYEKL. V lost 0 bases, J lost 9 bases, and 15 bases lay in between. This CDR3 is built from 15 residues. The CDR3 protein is CASSQDPITYGEQFF. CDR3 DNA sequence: TGCGCCAGCAGCCAAGACCCAATAACGTACGGTGAGCAGTTCTTC.

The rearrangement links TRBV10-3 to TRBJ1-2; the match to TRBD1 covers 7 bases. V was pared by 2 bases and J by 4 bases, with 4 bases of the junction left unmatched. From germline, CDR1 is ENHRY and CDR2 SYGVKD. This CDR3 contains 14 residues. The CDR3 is CAISETDRAYGYTF. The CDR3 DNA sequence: TGTGCCATCAGTGAGACCGACAGGGCCTATGGCTACACCTTC.

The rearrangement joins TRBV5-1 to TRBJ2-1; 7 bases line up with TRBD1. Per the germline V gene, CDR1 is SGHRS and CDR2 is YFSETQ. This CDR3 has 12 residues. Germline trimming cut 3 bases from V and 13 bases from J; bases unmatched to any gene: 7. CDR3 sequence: CASSSPGQQQFF. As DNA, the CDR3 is TGCGCCAGCAGCTCACCGGGACAGCAACAGTTCTTC.

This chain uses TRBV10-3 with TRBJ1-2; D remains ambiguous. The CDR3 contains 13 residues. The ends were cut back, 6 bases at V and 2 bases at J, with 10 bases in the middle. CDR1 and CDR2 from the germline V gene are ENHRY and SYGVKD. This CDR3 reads CAIRLDGNYGYTF. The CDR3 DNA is TGTGCCATCAGACTAGACGGAAACTATGGCTACACCTTC.

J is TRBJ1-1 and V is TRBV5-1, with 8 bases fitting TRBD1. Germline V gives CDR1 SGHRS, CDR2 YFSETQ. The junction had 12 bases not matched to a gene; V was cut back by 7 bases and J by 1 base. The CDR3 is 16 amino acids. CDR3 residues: CASASGDRWTNTEAFF. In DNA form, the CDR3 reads TGCGCCAGCGCCTCCGGGGACAGGTGGACGAACACTGAAGCTTTCTTT.

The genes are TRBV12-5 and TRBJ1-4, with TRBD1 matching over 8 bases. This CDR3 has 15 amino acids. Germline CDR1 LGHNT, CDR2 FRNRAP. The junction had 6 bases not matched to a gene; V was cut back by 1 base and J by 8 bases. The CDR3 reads CASGLGGQGGEKLFF. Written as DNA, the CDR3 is TGTGCTAGTGGTTTGGGAGGACAGGGAGGCGAAAAACTGTTTTTT. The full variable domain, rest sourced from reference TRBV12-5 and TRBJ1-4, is DARVTQTPRHKVTEMGQEVTMRCQPILGHNTVFWYRQTMMQGLELLAYFRNRAPLDDSGMPKDRFSAEMPDATLATLKIQPSEPRDSAVYFCASGLGGQGGEKLFFGSGTQLSVL.

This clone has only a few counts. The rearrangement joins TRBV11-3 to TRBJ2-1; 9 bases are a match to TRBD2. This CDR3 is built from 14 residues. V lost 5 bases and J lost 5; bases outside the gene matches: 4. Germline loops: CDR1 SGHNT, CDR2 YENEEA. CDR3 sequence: CASSAGGSHNEQFF. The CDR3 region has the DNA TGTGCCAGCAGCGCGGGGGGGAGTCACAATGAGCAGTTCTTC.

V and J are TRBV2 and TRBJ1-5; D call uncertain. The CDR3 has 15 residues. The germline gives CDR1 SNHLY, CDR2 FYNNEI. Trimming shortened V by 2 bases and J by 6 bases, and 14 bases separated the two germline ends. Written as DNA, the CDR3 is TGTGCCAGCAGTGAACTGGAGGGATGGGGTCAGCCCCAGCATTTT. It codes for CASSELEGWGQPQHF.

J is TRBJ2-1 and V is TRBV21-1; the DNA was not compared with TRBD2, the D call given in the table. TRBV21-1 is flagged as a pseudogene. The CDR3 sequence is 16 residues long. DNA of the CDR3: TGTGCCAGCAGTGAAAATCTAGCGGGGTCGTACAATGAGCAGTTCTTC. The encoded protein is CASSENLAGSYNEQFF.

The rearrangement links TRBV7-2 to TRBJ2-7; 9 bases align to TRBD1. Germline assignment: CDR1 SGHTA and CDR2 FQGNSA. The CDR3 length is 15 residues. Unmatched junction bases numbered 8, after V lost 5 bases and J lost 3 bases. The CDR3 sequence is CASSPHRGPNYEQYF. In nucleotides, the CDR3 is TGTGCCAGCAGCCCTCACAGGGGGCCCAACTACGAGCAGTACTTC.